Below, 29 T cell receptor beta chains from the same sample are listed, as sequenced in a study of T cells expressing NK-cell markers. TCRdb re-called the 5' RACE reads, yielding one record per CDR3 amino acid sequence without DNA. Here the sample table reports about 460,000 distinct CDR3 sequences. Sequenced input: blood T cells: a sorted CD56 or NKG2C T cell subset, CD4+ or CD8+ T cells, or bulk PBMC T cells (not recorded which). The receptors originated from a woman aged 50 to 60 in good health.

J is TRBJ2-1 and V is TRBV12-3 or TRBV12-4; TCRdb lists TRBD2, though no DNA is available to test this call. The CDR3 extends over 15 amino acids. CDR3 sequence: CASSQLAGGVNEQFF.

This chain links TRBV6-5 with TRBJ2-1; TCRdb gives TRBD2 as the D gene, but with no DNA this cannot be confirmed. There are 15 residues in the CDR3. CDR1 MNHEY and CDR2 SVGAGI come from the germline V gene. The CDR3 reads CASSYWGLEGDEQFF.

The chain links TRBV7-2 to TRBJ2-1; TCRdb's assignment of TRBD2 cannot be checked, as there is no DNA. The CDR3 is 18 amino acids. Germline V gene sequence: CDR1 SGHTA, CDR2 FQGNSA. CDR3: CASSLYPAGSGRGSVQFF. The full variable domain, its missing parts supplied by reference TRBV7-2 and TRBJ2-1, is GAGVSQSPSNKVTEKGKDVELRCDPISGHTALYWYRQSLGQGLEFLIYFQGNSAPDKSGLPSDRFSAERTGGSVSTLTIQRTQQEDSAVYLCASSLYPAGSGRGSVQFFGPGTRLTVL.

The rearrangement joins TRBV18 to TRBJ2-2; TCRdb names TRBD2, which stays unverified in the absence of DNA. The CDR3 contains 16 residues. CDR1 and CDR2 (germline): KGHSH, LQKENI. CDR3 in amino acids: CASSPLGGPNTGELFF.

This sequence joins TRBV7-9 and TRBJ2-4; absent DNA, TCRdb's TRBD2 call cannot be checked. The CDR3 length is 15 residues. CDR1 and CDR2 (germline): SEHNR, FQNEAQ (reference sequence). The CDR3 spells CASSFFGGVKNIQYF.

The V gene is TRBV4-1, the J gene TRBJ1-1. Germline V gene data show CDR1 as MGHRA and CDR2 as YSYEKL. The CDR3 contains 13 residues. The CDR3 is CASSHHGVVEAFF.

The rearrangement links TRBV30 to TRBJ1-4; no DNA is available, so the TRBD1 call from TCRdb remains unchecked. The CDR3 runs to 14 residues. Germline V CDR1 and CDR2: GTSNPN, SVGIG (reference sequence). The CDR3 protein is CALDMGPYNEKLFF.

CDR3 region: CASSGTSSYEQYF. The chain recombines TRBV5-4 with TRBJ2-7. From germline, CDR1 is SGHNT and CDR2 YYREEE (reference sequence). CDR3 length: 13 residues.

The chain uses TRBV25-1 and TRBJ2-1; the TCRdb call, TRBD1, lacks DNA for checking. The CDR3 loop spans 15 amino acids. CDR1 is MGHDK, CDR2 SYGVNS, per germline. The CDR3 protein is CASSPPSVADNEQFF.

V is TRBV11-2 and J is TRBJ2-3. Germline-derived CDR1 and CDR2 are SGHAT and FQNNGV. The CDR3 loop spans 15 amino acids. The CDR3 spells CASSRASLSTDTQYF.

V and J are TRBV9 and TRBJ2-1; absent DNA, TCRdb's TRBD2 call cannot be checked. The V gene's germline CDR1 is SGDLS and CDR2 YYNGEE. The CDR3 is 12 amino acids. CDR3 in amino acids: CASSKSGSQQFF.

The V gene is TRBV7-7, the J gene TRBJ2-2; TCRdb reports TRBD2, a call that lacks DNA to check it against. The CDR3 runs to 17 residues. Germline values: CDR1 SSHAT, CDR2 FNYEAQ (reference sequence). The CDR3: CASSSPGLAGDTGELFF.

This sequence joins TRBV6-7 and TRBJ1-4; with no DNA, the TCRdb D assignment of TRBD1 cannot be verified. TRBV6-7 has ORF status, its function being uncertain. The CDR3 extends over 14 amino acids. The CDR3 sequence is CASSYSGGTGILFF.

V gene TRBV18 combines with J gene TRBJ2-3; without DNA, the TCRdb call of TRBD1 cannot be checked. This CDR3 contains 15 residues. Germline V gene data show CDR1 as KGHSH and CDR2 as LQKENI. The CDR3 here is CASSLLGTEPDTQYF.

The chain employs TRBV6-1 and TRBJ2-5; the D call from TCRdb, TRBD2, cannot be confirmed without DNA. The CDR3 has 16 residues. The germline gives CDR1 MNHNS, CDR2 SASEGT. The CDR3 sequence: CASSELAGSSQETQYF.

The rearrangement links TRBV10-2 to TRBJ1-5. CDR1 and CDR2 (germline): WSHSY, SAAADI. The CDR3 length is 13 residues. CDR3 residues: CASSDREEQPQHF.

This chain connects TRBV20-1 to TRBJ2-6; TCRdb's D call, TRBD1, is unchecked because there is no DNA. Germline CDR1 DFQATT, CDR2 SNEGSKA (reference sequence). The CDR3 loop spans 16 amino acids. The CDR3 is CSAGDRGFTGANVLTF.

The rearrangement uses TRBV19 and TRBJ2-2; TCRdb picks TRBD2, but there is no DNA to check that call. Germline V CDR1 and CDR2: LNHDA, SQIVND (reference sequence). This CDR3 has 19 residues. The CDR3 loop is CASSIGLAGLSGNTGELFF.

The chain joins TRBV2 to TRBJ2-3. This CDR3 comprises 14 residues. Germline lookup yields CDR1 SNHLY and CDR2 FYNNEI. CDR3 sequence: CASSLQTPTDTQYF. Together with reference TRBV2 and TRBJ2-3, the CDR3 gives the full variable domain: EPEVTQTPSHQVTQMGQEVILRCVPISNHLYFYWYRQILGQKVEFLVSFYNNEISEKSEIFDDQFSVERPDGSNFTLKIRSTKLEDSAMYFCASSLQTPTDTQYFGPGTRLTVL.

The J gene is TRBJ2-2, the V gene TRBV9. This CDR3 has 13 amino acids. CDR1 and CDR2 from the germline V gene are SGDLS and YYNGEE. This chain's CDR3 is CASSPRSTGELFF.

The gene calls are TRBV12-3 or TRBV12-4 and TRBJ2-7; TCRdb lists TRBD2, though no DNA is available to test this call. There are 17 residues in the CDR3. The CDR3 is CASSLGGTSGSWYEQYF.

The chain employs TRBV7-9 and TRBJ2-1; TCRdb outputs TRBD2, but without DNA this stays unchecked. The germline V gene has CDR1 SEHNR and CDR2 FQNEAQ (reference sequence). The CDR3 runs 20 residues. The CDR3 loop is CASSLAPWDIISAGVGEQFF.

V gene TRBV18 combines with J gene TRBJ2-5. Germline-derived CDR1 and CDR2 are KGHSH and LQKENI. The CDR3 runs 15 residues. The CDR3 loop is CASSPLDNVAETQYF.

This sequence joins TRBV7-4 and TRBJ1-2; TCRdb's D call, TRBD1, is unchecked because there is no DNA. CDR3 length: 16 amino acids. Germline V gene sequence: CDR1 SGHVT, CDR2 SQSDAQ. The CDR3 here is CASNQTPGHINYGYTF.

This chain uses TRBV6-5 with TRBJ2-7; without DNA, the TCRdb call of TRBD2 cannot be checked. Germline V CDR1 and CDR2: MNHEY, SVGAGI. CDR3 length equals 14 residues. This CDR3 reads CASRTSGSYYEQYF.

The V call is TRBV25-1, the J call TRBJ2-2. The CDR3 runs to 16 residues. The germline CDR1 and CDR2 sequences are MGHDK and SYGVNS. CDR3: CASSGILVAGTGELFF.

V gene TRBV5-1 combines with J gene TRBJ2-5; TCRdb picks TRBD1, but there is no DNA to check that call. This CDR3 is built from 17 residues. Germline V gives CDR1 SGHRS, CDR2 YFSETQ. CDR3 amino acids: CASSLGLQGKGQETQYF.

This chain uses TRBV12-3 or TRBV12-4 with TRBJ2-1; as DNA is missing, the TRBD2 call by TCRdb cannot be tested. The CDR3 is made up of 16 amino acids. The CDR3 here is CASSPWEGRGYNEQFF.

This chain joins TRBV12-3 or TRBV12-4 and TRBJ2-3; TCRdb's D gene call, TRBD2, goes unchecked for lack of DNA. The CDR3 consists of 15 residues. The CDR3 is CASSFGGRRTDTQYF.